The 31 T cell receptor beta chains reported below all come from one sample, sequenced in a study of Tregs in tolerant kidney transplant recipients. TCRdb's table, derived via immunoSEQ multiplex PCR, lists solely in-frame clones and lacks some. The sample has under 300,000 clones, more than 65% seen once. Sequencing was performed on CD4+ T cells from blood. The receptors were sampled from a human donor in good health.

The V and J genes are TRBV12-1 and TRBJ1-5. TRBV12-1 is marked as a pseudogene. This CDR3 is built from 17 residues. The CDR3 DNA reads TGTGCCAGCGGCTTTGACCGGGACGGGAGGAAGAATCAGCCCCAGCATTTT. Translated, it gives CASGFDRDGRKNQPQHF.

V usage is TRBV2 and J usage is TRBJ1-5; no firm D call. V was trimmed by 2 bases and J by 0 bases, leaving 5 bases between them. In germline, CDR1 is SNHLY, CDR2 FYNNEI. CDR3 length equals 14 residues. CDR3 bases: TGTGCCAGCAGTGAAAGTAATAGCAATCAGCCCCAGCATTTT. Amino acid sequence: CASSESNSNQPQHF.

Points on this clone: The junction departs from germline at one end; a sequencing error may be responsible. The V gene is TRBV11-2, the J gene TRBJ1-5, with no clear D. This CDR3 contains 13 residues. Germline assignment: CDR1 SGHAT and CDR2 FQNNGV. The CDR3 sequence: CAGSKQPNQPQHF. CDR3 in DNA: TGTGCCGGCAGCAAACAACCCAATCAGCCCCAGCATTTT.

V and J are TRBV2 and TRBJ2-2; the D gene is possibly TRBD1 (5 bases). Per germline, CDR1 SNHLY and CDR2 FYNNEI. The CDR3 has 11 residues. With 7 bases removed from V and 6 bases from J, the gap between germline ends came to 6 bases. The DNA for the CDR3 is TGTGCCAGCAAAGGGGCCGGGGAGCTGTTTTTT. Translated, it gives CASKGAGELFF.

The rearrangement links TRBV4-2 to TRBJ2-2, with 10 bases fitting TRBD2. The CDR3 length is 15 residues. Germline CDR1 reads LGHNA; CDR2 reads YNFKEQ. V shed 7 bases and J 8 bases; nucleotides not matched to a gene: 10. The CDR3 region has the DNA TGTGCCAGCACCCCGACTAGCGGGCCGGAAGGGGAGCTGTTTTTT. Encoded protein: CASTPTSGPEGELFF.

This chain uses TRBV7-8 with TRBJ1-4; unclear D gene. Trimming left V 0 bases short and J 3 bases short, with 11 bases between. CDR3 length: 16 amino acids. Germline V gives CDR1 SGHVS, CDR2 FQNEAQ. The CDR3 loop is CASSLARVSANEKLFF. Here the CDR3 DNA reads TGTGCCAGCAGCTTAGCGCGGGTTTCAGCTAATGAAAAACTGTTTTTT.

This clone has a single count. The rearrangement links TRBV29-1 to TRBJ1-2; TRBD1 matches at 8 bases. CDR1 is SQVTM, CDR2 ANQGSEA, per germline. The CDR3 consists of 13 residues. Trimming cost V 7 bases and J 3 bases; bases outside gene matches: 7. The CDR3 is CSARPGQDYGYTF. CDR3 sequence (DNA): TGCAGCGCCCGTCCGGGACAGGACTATGGCTACACCTTC.

V usage is TRBV5-6 and J usage is TRBJ1-3; 7 nucleotides line up with TRBD1. Unmatched junction bases numbered 12, after V lost 6 bases and J lost 6 bases. This CDR3 has 15 amino acids. CDR1 SGHDT and CDR2 YYEEEE come from the germline V gene. In nucleotides, the CDR3 is TGTGCCAGCATCCGACCACCGGGACAGAAAAACACCATATATTTT. It encodes CASIRPPGQKNTIYF.

V gene TRBV7-8 combines with J gene TRBJ2-1; weak D call: TRBD2 (5 bases). The CDR3 is 15 residues long. CDR1 is SGHVS and CDR2 is FQNEAQ in the germline V gene. V dropped 5 bases and J dropped 3 bases, with 14 bases sitting between them. CDR3 DNA: TGTGCCAGCAGCCCGAGGACTGGGAGCTACAATGAGCAGTTCTTC. Protein product: CASSPRTGSYNEQFF.

This chain links TRBV30 with TRBJ1-1; a weak D match, TRBD1 (6 bases). This CDR3 contains 12 residues. Germline V gene data show CDR1 as GTSNPN and CDR2 as SVGIG (reference sequence). V lost 8 bases and J lost 4, with 14 bases in between. In DNA form, the CDR3 reads TGTGCCGGACAGACGACTCTCACTGAAGCTTTCTTT. This translates into CAGQTTLTEAFF.

The CDR3 DNA reads TGTGCCAGCAGCGCCCACACCTCCCATGGCTACACCTTC. Translating it yields CASSAHTSHGYTF. This sequence joins TRBV14 and TRBJ1-2; no definite D call. Germline V gene lookup returns CDR1 SGHDN and CDR2 FVKESK. The V end lost 5 bases, the J end lost 6 bases, and 13 bases lay between the germline ends. The CDR3 loop spans 13 amino acids.

This chain links TRBV10-2 with TRBJ1-3; no clear D gene. V lost 7 bases, J lost 2 bases, and 9 bases lay in between. This CDR3 comprises 13 residues. In germline, CDR1 is WSHSY, CDR2 SAAADI. The CDR3 sequence is CASTEGTGNTIYF. In nucleotides, the CDR3 is TGCGCCAGCACCGAAGGTACTGGAAACACCATATATTTT.

This rearrangement joins TRBV7-2 to TRBJ2-7; 10 bases line up with TRBD1. The V gene's germline CDR1 is SGHTA and CDR2 FQGNSA. Trimming took 5 bases from V and 5 from J; bases not matched to a gene: 3. The CDR3 has 13 residues. The CDR3 protein is CASSRDRGDEQYF. The CDR3 DNA sequence: TGTGCCAGCAGCCGGGACAGGGGAGACGAGCAGTACTTC.

V usage is TRBV5-5 and J usage is TRBJ1-1; D unclear. The CDR3 length is 11 residues. Trimming removed 4 bases from V and 3 bases from J, with 4 bases in between. The V gene's germline CDR1 is SGHKS and CDR2 YYEKEE (reference sequence). The CDR3 loop reads CASSDDTEAFF. The CDR3 DNA reads TGTGCCAGCAGCGACGACACTGAAGCTTTCTTT.

The chain uses TRBV5-8 and TRBJ2-5; maybe TRBD2 (6 bases). The germline gives CDR1 SGHTS, CDR2 YDEGEE. V was trimmed by 1 base and J by 5 bases, leaving 15 bases between them. The CDR3 spans 15 residues. CDR3 protein: CASSLRGGLEETQYF. In nucleotides, the CDR3 is TGTGCCAGCAGCTTGAGGGGAGGTCTTGAGGAGACCCAGTACTTC. The full variable domain, with the rest looked up from reference TRBV5-8 and TRBJ2-5, is EAGVTQSPTHLIKTRGQQATLRCSPISGHTSVYWYQQALGLGLQFLLWYDEGEERNRGNFPPRFSGRQFPNYSSELNVNALELEDSALYLCASSLRGGLEETQYFGPGTRLLVL.

Concerning this clone: The germline gene is not matched at one end of the junction; a read error may be the cause. This chain joins TRBV19 and TRBJ2-3; perhaps D is TRBD1 or TRBD2 (5 bases each). In germline, CDR1 is LNHDA, CDR2 SQIVND (reference sequence). This CDR3 has 14 amino acids. The CDR3 loop is CASREWGSKDTQYF. CDR3 DNA sequence: TGTGCCAGTAGAGAGTGGGGGAGCAAAGATACGCAGTATTTT.

V is TRBV6-1 and J is TRBJ1-1, with TRBD1 identical over 7 bases. Germline CDR1 and CDR2: MNHNS and SASEGT. The CDR3 spans 15 residues. Trimming at V came to 7 bases and at J to 1 base, leaving 9 bases not matched to a gene. DNA for the CDR3: TGTGCCAGCAACGGTAAGGGGACAGCGAACACTGAAGCTTTCTTT. Protein sequence: CASNGKGTANTEAFF.

This clone was observed once. The chain joins TRBV30 to TRBJ1-4; D possibly corresponds to TRBD1 (5 bases). Trimming took 2 bases from V and 7 from J, leaving 26 bases between them. This CDR3 comprises 18 residues. Germline lookup yields CDR1 GTSNPN and CDR2 SVGIG (reference sequence). CDR3 DNA sequence: TGTGCCTGGAGTTCCGAGGGACTCCTCCTTGCAACGGGTGAAAAACTGTTTTTT. Its protein product is CAWSSEGLLLATGEKLFF.

The V and J genes are TRBV19 and TRBJ1-1; D remains unclear. The CDR3 loop spans 13 amino acids. Trimming took 6 bases from V and 1 from J, leaving 9 bases between them. Germline values: CDR1 LNHDA, CDR2 SQIVND (reference sequence). CDR3 DNA: TGTGCCAGTAGGGAACGGTCGAACACTGAAGCTTTCTTT. The encoded protein is CASRERSNTEAFF.

The chain employs TRBV9 and TRBJ2-1, with 9 bases that match TRBD2. The germline CDR1 and CDR2 sequences are SGDLS and YYNGEE. Trimming cost V 4 bases and J 4 bases; bases outside gene matches: 9. The CDR3 totals 16 residues. The CDR3 region has the DNA TGTGCCAGCAGCCCCCGAGCGGGGGGCGGGTACAATGAGCAGTTCTTC. As protein: CASSPRAGGGYNEQFF.

This clone was recorded only once. The chain is built from TRBV19 and TRBJ2-1; 13 bases fit TRBD2. CDR3 length equals 15 residues. Unmatched junction bases numbered 6, after V lost 4 bases and J lost 9 bases. The germline CDR1 and CDR2 sequences are LNHDA and SQIVND (reference sequence). CDR3 sequence reads: CASSTQTSGRSEQFF. Here the CDR3 DNA reads TGTGCCAGTAGTACCCAGACTAGCGGGAGGAGTGAGCAGTTCTTC.

This clone appeared a single time. The V call is TRBV5-1, the J call TRBJ2-5; D is perhaps TRBD1 (5 bases). The CDR3 runs 13 residues. V was trimmed by 1 base and J by 3 bases, leaving 7 bases between them. CDR1 and CDR2 from the germline V gene are SGHRS and YFSETQ. Here the CDR3 DNA reads TGCGCCAGCAGCTTGATGACAGAAGAGACCCAGTACTTC. This codes for CASSLMTEETQYF.

The V call is TRBV29-1, the J call TRBJ1-1, with TRBD1 as a possible D gene (6 bases). CDR3 length: 10 residues. Trimming shortened V by 7 bases and J by 5 bases, and 8 bases separated the two germline ends. CDR1 and CDR2 from the germline V gene are SQVTM and ANQGSEA. CDR3 in amino acids: CSGTATEAFF. The CDR3 bases are TGCAGCGGGACAGCTACTGAAGCTTTCTTT.

This chain links TRBV11-2 with TRBJ2-7; D is possibly TRBD2 (6 bases). CDR1 SGHAT and CDR2 FQNNGV come from the germline V gene. Trimming removed 0 bases at V and 7 bases at J, with 13 bases between. This CDR3 comprises 14 residues. The CDR3 sequence is CASSLDPREREQYF. The CDR3 DNA follows: TGTGCCAGCAGCTTAGATCCCCGGGAGCGGGAGCAGTACTTC. Full variable domain (remainder filled in from reference TRBV11-2 and TRBJ2-7): EAGVAQSPRYKIIEKRQSVAFWCNPISGHATLYWYQQILGQGPKLLIQFQNNGVVDDSQLPKDRFSAERLKGVDSTLKIQPAKLEDSAVYLCASSLDPREREQYFGPGTRLTVT.

In this sample, this clone turned up once. The V gene is TRBV5-4, the J gene TRBJ2-7, with TRBD1 matching 10 bases. J gave up 3 bases and V 3 bases, and 6 bases lay outside the gene matches. Germline V gives CDR1 SGHNT, CDR2 YYREEE (reference sequence). The CDR3 is 15 residues long. The CDR3 DNA sequence: TGTGCCAGCAGCTCACCGGGACAGGGGTACTACGAGCAGTACTTC. Translation: CASSSPGQGYYEQYF.

The chain uses TRBV7-3 and TRBJ1-1, with unresolved D. The CDR3 is 14 amino acids. Trimming shortened V by 5 bases and J by 1 base, and 11 bases separated the two germline ends. Germline-derived CDR1 and CDR2 are SGHTA and FQGTGA. DNA for the CDR3: TGTGCCAGCAGCCCCACGGACGGGAACACTGAAGCTTTCTTT. The encoded protein is CASSPTDGNTEAFF.

This clone occurred once. One end of the junction fails to match germline, which may point to a read error. The V gene is TRBV9, the J gene TRBJ2-3, with D unresolved. The CDR3 contains 14 residues. The V gene's germline CDR1 is SGDLS and CDR2 YYNGEE. The chain's CDR3 is CAGSVWKDTDTQYF. CDR3 sequence (DNA): TGTGCCGGCAGCGTATGGAAGGACACAGATACGCAGTATTTT.

The gene calls are TRBV25-1 and TRBJ1-6; D not certain. This CDR3 contains 14 residues. With 7 bases removed from V and 8 bases from J, the gap between germline ends came to 15 bases. Germline assignment: CDR1 MGHDK and CDR2 SYGVNS. CDR3 protein: CASMGRQLDSPLHF. The CDR3 nucleotides read TGTGCCAGCATGGGTCGTCAGTTGGATTCACCCCTCCACTTT.

This chain links TRBV11-1 with TRBJ2-7; tentative D call: TRBD2 (5 bases). The V gene lost 5 bases and the J gene lost 1 base, with 21 bases spanning the gap. This CDR3 has 17 residues. Germline loops: CDR1 SGHAT, CDR2 FQDESV (reference sequence). The CDR3 loop is CASSLLGSSGSSYEQYF. DNA of the CDR3: TGTGCCAGCAGCCTACTAGGTTCCAGCGGTTCTTCCTACGAGCAGTACTTC.

This chain uses TRBV10-3 with TRBJ1-1, with 8 bases identical to TRBD1. Germline CDR1 ENHRY, CDR2 SYGVKD. The V and J ends lost 10 bases and 6 bases, in that order; junction bases with no gene match: 16. This CDR3 is built from 15 residues. The CDR3 here is CATRDWETGEAEAFF. The CDR3 nucleotides are TGTGCCACAAGGGATTGGGAGACAGGGGAGGCTGAAGCTTTCTTT.

This rearrangement joins TRBV20-1 to TRBJ2-5; D gene unclear. V was cut by 4 bases and J by 5 bases, with 8 bases left in between. Germline lookup yields CDR1 DFQATT and CDR2 SNEGSKA (reference sequence). The CDR3 has 11 amino acids. The CDR3 DNA reads as TGCAGTGCTAACGTCCAGGAGACCCAGTACTTC. This gives the protein CSANVQETQYF.